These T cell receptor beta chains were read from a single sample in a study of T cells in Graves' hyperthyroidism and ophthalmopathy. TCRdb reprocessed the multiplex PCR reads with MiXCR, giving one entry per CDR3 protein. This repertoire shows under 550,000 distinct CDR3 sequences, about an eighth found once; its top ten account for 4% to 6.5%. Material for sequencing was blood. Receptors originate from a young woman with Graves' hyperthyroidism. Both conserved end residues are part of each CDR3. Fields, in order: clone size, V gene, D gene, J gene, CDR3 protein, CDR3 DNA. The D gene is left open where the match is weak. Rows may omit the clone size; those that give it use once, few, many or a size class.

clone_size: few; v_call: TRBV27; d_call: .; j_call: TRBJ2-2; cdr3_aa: CASSRAGTNTGELFF; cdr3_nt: TGTGCCAGCAGTCGGGCAGGGACCAACACCGGGGAGCTGTTTTTT
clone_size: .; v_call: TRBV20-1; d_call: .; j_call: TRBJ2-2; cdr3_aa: CSATGTYTGELFF; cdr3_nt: TGCAGTGCCACAGGGACCTACACCGGGGAGCTGTTTTTT
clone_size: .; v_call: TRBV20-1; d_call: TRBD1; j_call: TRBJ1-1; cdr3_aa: CSAPGQGGAEAFF; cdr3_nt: TGCAGTGCTCCGGGACAGGGAGGGGCTGAAGCTTTCTTT
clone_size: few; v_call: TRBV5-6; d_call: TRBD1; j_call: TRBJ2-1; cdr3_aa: CASSQPFAGTGGIYNEQFF; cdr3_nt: TGTGCCAGCAGCCAACCCTTTGCCGGGACAGGGGGCATTTACAATGAGCAGTTCTTC
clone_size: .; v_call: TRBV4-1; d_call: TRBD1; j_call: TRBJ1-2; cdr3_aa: CASRRTGGVGDYGYTF; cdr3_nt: TGCGCCAGCAGGCGGACAGGGGGCGTCGGCGACTATGGCTACACCTTC
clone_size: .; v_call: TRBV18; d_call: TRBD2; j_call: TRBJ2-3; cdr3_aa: CASSPPSGRVDTQYF; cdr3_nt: TGTGCCAGCTCACCACCTAGCGGGAGAGTGGATACGCAGTATTTT
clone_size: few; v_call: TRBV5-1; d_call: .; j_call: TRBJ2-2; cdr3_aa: CASSLVASRNTGELFF; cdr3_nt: TGCGCCAGCAGCTTGGTGGCTAGCAGGAACACCGGGGAGCTGTTTTTT
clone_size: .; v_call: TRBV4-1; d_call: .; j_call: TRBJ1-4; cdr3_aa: CASSQNPGYTNEKLFF; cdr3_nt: TGCGCCAGCAGCCAAAACCCAGGGTACACTAATGAAAAACTGTTTTTT
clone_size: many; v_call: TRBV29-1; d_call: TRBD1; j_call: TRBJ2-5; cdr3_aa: CSARDSTRKETQYF; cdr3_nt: TGCAGCGCACGGGACAGCACGAGAAAAGAGACCCAGTACTTC
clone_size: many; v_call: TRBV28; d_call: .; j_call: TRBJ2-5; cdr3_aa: CASRDQETQYF; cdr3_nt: TGTGCCAGCAGAGATCAAGAGACCCAGTACTTC
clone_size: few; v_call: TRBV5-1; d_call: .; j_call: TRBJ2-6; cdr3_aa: CASSLAGRAGINSGANVLTF; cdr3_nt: TGCGCCAGCAGCTTGGCCGGTAGGGCAGGGATTAACTCTGGGGCCAACGTCCTGACTTTC
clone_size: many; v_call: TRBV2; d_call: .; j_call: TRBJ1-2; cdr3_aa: CASTFTTYGYTF; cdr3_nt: TGTGCCAGCACGTTCACAACATATGGCTACACCTTC
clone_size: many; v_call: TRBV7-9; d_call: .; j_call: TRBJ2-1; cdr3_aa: CASSLGLTGPWDEQFF; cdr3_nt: TGTGCCAGCAGCTTAGGGCTCACAGGGCCTTGGGATGAGCAGTTCTTC
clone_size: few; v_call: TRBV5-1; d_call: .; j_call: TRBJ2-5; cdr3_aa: CASSFGQQETQYF; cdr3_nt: TGCGCCAGCAGCTTCGGACAGCAAGAGACCCAGTACTTC
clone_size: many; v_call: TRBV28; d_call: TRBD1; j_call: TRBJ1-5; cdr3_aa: CASTLGTGFDQPQHF; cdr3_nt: TGTGCCAGCACCTTGGGGACAGGGTTTGATCAGCCCCAGCATTTT
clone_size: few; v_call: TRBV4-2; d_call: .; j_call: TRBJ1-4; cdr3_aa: CASSQQGQATNEKLFF; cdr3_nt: TGTGCCAGCAGCCAACAGGGCCAAGCAACTAATGAAAAACTGTTTTTT
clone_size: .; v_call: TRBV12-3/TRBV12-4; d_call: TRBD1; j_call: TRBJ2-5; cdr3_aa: CASRSLPGQGGQETQYF; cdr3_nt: TGTGCCAGCAGATCCTTACCCGGACAGGGGGGACAAGAGACCCAGTACTTC
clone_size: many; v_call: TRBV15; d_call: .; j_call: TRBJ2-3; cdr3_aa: CATSRKLRRRTDTQYF; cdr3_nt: TGTGCCACCAGCAGGAAACTGCGCAGGAGGACGGATACGCAGTATTTT
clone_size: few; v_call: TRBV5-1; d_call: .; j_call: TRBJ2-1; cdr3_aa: CASSLVGVGEGTEQFF; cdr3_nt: TGCGCCAGCAGCTTGGTAGGAGTGGGAGAAGGGACTGAGCAGTTCTTC
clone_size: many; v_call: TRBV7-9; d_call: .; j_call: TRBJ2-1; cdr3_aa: CASSLGTYNEQFF; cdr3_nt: TGTGCCAGCAGCTTAGGGACTTACAATGAGCAGTTCTTC
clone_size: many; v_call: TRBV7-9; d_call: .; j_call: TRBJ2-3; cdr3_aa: CASSLDGNTQYF; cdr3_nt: TGTGCCAGCAGCTTAGACGGAAATACGCAGTATTTT
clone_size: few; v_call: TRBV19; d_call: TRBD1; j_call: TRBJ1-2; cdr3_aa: CASSSQGASGYGYTF; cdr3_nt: TGTGCCAGTAGTTCACAGGGGGCTTCTGGCTATGGCTACACCTTC
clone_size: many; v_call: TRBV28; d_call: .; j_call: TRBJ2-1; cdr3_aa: CASSPQGLIHEQFF; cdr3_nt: TGTGCCAGCAGTCCCCAAGGACTCATCCATGAGCAGTTCTTC
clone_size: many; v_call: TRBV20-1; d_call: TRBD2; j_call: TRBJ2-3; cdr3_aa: CSAPPRGVSPDTQYF; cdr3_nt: TGCAGTGCCCCGCCCCGGGGGGTGAGCCCAGATACGCAGTATTTT
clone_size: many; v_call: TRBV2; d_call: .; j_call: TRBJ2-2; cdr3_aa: CASSGKGAHTGELFF; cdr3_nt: TGTGCCAGCAGTGGTAAAGGGGCGCACACCGGGGAGCTGTTTTTT
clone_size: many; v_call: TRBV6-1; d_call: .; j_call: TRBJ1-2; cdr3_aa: CASSSLFSVGPWGYTF; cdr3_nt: TGTGCCAGCAGTTCGCTTTTTTCAGTCGGACCTTGGGGCTACACCTTC
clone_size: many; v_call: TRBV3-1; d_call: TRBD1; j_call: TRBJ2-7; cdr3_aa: CAGSRGAGGIYEQYF; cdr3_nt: TGTGCCGGATCGAGGGGGGCAGGGGGCATCTACGAGCAGTACTTC
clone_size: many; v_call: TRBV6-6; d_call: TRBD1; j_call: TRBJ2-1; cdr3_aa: CASSYSGTGYGNEQFF; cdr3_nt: TGTGCCAGCAGTTACTCAGGGACAGGGTACGGCAATGAGCAGTTCTTC
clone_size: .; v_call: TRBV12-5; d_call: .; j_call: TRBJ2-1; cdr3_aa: CASGLGRSSHNEQFF; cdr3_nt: TGTGCTAGTGGTTTGGGGCGAAGCTCCCACAATGAGCAGTTCTTC
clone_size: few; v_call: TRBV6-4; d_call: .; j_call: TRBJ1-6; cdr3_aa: CASSEELTYNSPLHF; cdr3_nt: TGTGCCAGCAGTGAAGAACTAACCTATAATTCACCCCTCCACTTT
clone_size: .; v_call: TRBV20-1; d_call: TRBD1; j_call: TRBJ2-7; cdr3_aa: CSARGTGGYEQYF; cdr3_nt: TGCAGTGCTAGAGGGACAGGGGGCTACGAGCAGTACTTC
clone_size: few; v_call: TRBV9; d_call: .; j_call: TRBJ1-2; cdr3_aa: CASSVNTANYGYTF; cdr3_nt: TGTGCCAGCAGCGTGAATACAGCTAACTATGGCTACACCTTC
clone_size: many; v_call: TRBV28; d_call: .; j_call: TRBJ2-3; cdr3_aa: CASSAFGGVSTDTQYF; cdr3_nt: TGTGCCAGCAGTGCCTTTGGCGGGGTTAGCACAGATACGCAGTATTTT
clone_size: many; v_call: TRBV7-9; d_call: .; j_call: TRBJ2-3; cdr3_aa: CASSLSGSHTDTQYF; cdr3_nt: TGTGCCAGCAGCTTATCCGGGAGTCACACAGATACGCAGTATTTT
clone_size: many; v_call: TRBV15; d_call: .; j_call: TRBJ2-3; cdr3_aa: CATSTGTRRDTQYF; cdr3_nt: TGTGCCACCAGCACGGGGACTCGCAGAGATACGCAGTATTTT
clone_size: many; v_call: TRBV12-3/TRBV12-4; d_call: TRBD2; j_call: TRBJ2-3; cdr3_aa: CASSPGGSFTDTQYF; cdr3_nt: TGTGCCAGCAGCCCCGGCGGGAGTTTTACAGATACGCAGTATTTT
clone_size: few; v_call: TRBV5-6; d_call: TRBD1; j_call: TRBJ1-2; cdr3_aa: CASSIGTAYGYTF; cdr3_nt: TGTGCCAGCAGCATCGGGACAGCCTATGGCTACACCTTC
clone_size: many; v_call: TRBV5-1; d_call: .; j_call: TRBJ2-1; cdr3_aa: CASSGDNVNEQFF; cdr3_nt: TGCGCCAGCAGCGGGGACAACGTCAATGAGCAGTTCTTC
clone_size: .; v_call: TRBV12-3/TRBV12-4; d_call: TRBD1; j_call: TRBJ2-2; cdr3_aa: CASSLVPLLGTGDTGELVF; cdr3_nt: TGTGCCAGCAGTTTAGTCCCTCTCTTAGGGACAGGGGACACCGGGGAGCTGGTTTTT
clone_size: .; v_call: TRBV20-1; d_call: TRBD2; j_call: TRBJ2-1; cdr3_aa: CSASGRTSGLSYNEQFF; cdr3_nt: TGCAGTGCTAGTGGACGGACTAGCGGGCTTTCCTACAATGAGCAGTTCTTC
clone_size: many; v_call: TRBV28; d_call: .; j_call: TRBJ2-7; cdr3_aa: CASSLSDRLSYEQYF; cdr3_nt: TGTGCCAGCAGTTTGTCTGACAGGCTCTCCTACGAGCAGTACTTC
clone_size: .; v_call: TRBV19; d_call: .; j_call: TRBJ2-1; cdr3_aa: CASSIDSSYNEQSF; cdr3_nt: TGTGCCAGTAGTATAGACAGCTCCTACAATGAGCAGTCCTTC
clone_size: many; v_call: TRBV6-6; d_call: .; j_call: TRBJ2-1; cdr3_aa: CASSYSAVSSYNEQFF; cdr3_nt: TGTGCCAGCAGTTACTCTGCGGTTAGCTCCTACAATGAGCAGTTCTTC
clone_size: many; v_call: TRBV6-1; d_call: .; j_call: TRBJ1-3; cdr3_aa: CASRHANTIYF; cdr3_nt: TGTGCCAGCAGACACGCGAACACCATATATTTT
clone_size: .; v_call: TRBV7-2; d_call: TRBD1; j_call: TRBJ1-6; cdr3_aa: CASSLIWTGDFSPLHF; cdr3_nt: TGTGCCAGCAGCTTAATCTGGACAGGGGATTTTTCACCCCTCCACTTT
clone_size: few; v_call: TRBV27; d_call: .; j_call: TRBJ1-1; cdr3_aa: CASSFGNRVTNTEAFF; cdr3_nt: TGTGCCAGCAGTTTCGGGAACAGGGTAACGAACACTGAAGCTTTCTTT
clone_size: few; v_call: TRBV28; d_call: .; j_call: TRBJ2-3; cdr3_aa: CASEGVPFADTQYF; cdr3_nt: TGTGCCTCCGAGGGAGTCCCTTTTGCAGATACGCAGTATTTT
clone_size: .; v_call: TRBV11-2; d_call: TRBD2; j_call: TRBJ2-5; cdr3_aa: CASSLDASGRETQYF; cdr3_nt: TGTGCCAGCAGCTTAGATGCTAGCGGGAGAGAGACCCAGTACTTC
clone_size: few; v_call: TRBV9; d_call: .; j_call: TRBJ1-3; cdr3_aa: CASSKSSSTDLGGNTIYF; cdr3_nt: TGTGCCAGCAGCAAAAGCTCTTCGACAGATCTGGGTGGAAACACCATATATTTT
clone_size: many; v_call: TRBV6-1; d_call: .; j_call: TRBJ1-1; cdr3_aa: CASSESGRGEAFF; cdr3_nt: TGTGCCAGCAGTGAATCAGGGAGGGGTGAAGCTTTCTTT
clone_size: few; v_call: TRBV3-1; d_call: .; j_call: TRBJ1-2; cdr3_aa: CASSRTSYGYTF; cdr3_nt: TGTGCCAGCAGCCGGACGTCCTATGGCTACACCTTC
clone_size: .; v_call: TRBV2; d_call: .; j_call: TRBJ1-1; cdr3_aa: CASSEAGAGVEAFF; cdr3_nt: TGTGCCAGCAGTGAAGCGGGGGCTGGGGTTGAAGCTTTCTTT
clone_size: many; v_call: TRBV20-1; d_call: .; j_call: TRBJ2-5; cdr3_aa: CSARAFQRDQETQYF; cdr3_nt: TGCAGTGCTAGAGCCTTTCAGCGGGACCAAGAGACCCAGTACTTC
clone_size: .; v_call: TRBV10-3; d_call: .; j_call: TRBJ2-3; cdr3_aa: CAISDSSTDTQYF; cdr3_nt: TGTGCCATCAGCGACAGTAGCACAGATACGCAGTATTTT
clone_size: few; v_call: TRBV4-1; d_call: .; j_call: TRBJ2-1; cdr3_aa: CASRMAGLFSEQFF; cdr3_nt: TGCGCCAGCAGAATGGCGGGACTGTTTAGTGAGCAGTTCTTC